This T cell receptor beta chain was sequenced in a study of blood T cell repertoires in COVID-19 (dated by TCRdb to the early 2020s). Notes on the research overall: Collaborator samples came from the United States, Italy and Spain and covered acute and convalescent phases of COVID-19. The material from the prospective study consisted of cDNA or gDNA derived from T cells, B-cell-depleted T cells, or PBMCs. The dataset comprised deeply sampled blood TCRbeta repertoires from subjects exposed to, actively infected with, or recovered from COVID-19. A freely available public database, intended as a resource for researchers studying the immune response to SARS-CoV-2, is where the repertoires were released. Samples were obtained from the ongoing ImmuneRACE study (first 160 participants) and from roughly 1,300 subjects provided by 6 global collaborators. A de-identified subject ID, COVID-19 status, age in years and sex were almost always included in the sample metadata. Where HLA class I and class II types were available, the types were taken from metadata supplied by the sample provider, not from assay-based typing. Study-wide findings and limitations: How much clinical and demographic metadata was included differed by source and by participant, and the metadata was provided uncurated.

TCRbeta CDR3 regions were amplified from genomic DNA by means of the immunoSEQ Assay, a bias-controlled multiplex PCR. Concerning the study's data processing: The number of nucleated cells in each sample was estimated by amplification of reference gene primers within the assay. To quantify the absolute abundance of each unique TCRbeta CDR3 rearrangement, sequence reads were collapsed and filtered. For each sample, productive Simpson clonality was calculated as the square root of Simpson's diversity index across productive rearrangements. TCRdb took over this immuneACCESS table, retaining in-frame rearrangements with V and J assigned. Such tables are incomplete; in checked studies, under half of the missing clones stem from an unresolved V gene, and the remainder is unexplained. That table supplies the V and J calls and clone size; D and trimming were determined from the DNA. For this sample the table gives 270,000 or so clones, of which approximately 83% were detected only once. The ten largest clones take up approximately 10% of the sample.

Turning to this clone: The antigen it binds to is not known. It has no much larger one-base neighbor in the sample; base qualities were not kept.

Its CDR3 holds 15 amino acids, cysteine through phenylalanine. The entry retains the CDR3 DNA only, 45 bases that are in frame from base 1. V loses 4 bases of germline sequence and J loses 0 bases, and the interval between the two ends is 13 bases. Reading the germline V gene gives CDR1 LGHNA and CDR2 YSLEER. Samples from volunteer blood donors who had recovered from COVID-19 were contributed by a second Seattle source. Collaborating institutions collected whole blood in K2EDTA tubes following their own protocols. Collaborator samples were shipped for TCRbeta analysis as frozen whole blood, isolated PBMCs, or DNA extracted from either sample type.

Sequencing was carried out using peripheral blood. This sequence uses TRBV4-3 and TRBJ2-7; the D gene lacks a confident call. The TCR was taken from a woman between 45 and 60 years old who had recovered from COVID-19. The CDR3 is CASSLGSGSSYEQYF. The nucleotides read TGCGCCAGCAGCCTCGGGTCCGGTAGCTCCTACGAGCAGTACTTC.